The T cell receptor (beta chain) under discussion was sequenced for a study of blood T cell repertoires in COVID-19. Germline lookup yields CDR1 LNHDA and CDR2 SQIVND (reference sequence). This CDR3 spans 13 amino acids. The V end was cut by 11 bases, the J end by 7 bases, with 20 bases between. Here immunoSEQ multiplex PCR was the method, and the copy in TCRdb shows in-frame clones only, minus some. The table records about 340,000 clones, roughly 90% of them present only once. This receptor was identified in a woman aged 25 to 45 who had recovered from COVID-19. Sequenced sample: PBMCs or T cells enriched from blood (not recorded which). The chain couples TRBV19 to TRBJ1-2; D may be TRBD1 (5 bases). The CDR3: CALGPGQGSGYTF. CDR3 sequence (DNA): TGTGCCCTGGGGCCAGGCCAGGGAAGTGGCTACACCTTC.